The 13 T cell receptor beta chains below come from one sample, sequenced in a study of T cell repertoires in cytomegalovirus infection. TCRdb independently ran MiXCR on the reads; one entry per CDR3 protein. The sample has roughly 120,000 distinct CDR3 sequences; about a tenth are singletons. These TCRs are of unknown antigen specificity. Source material: PBMCs, sequenced either directly or after in vitro stimulation (not recorded which). The source is a human donor in good health (CMV status not recorded). Some clones in this sample may be carry-over from other donors' samples.

The chain recombines TRBV27 with TRBJ2-5, with TRBD2 matching 13 bases. The length of the CDR3 is 18 residues. Germline V gene sequence: CDR1 MNHEY, CDR2 SMNVEV (reference sequence). V was clipped by 4 bases and J by 2 bases; unmatched bases: 10. The DNA of the CDR3 is TGTGCCAGCAGTTCGTTACGACTAGCGGGAGGCCGACAAGAGACCCAGTACTTC. Its protein is CASSSLRLAGGRQETQYF.

This clonotype was detected ten times or more. The rearrangement uses TRBV7-2 and TRBJ2-1; 9 bases line up with TRBD2. The CDR3 is 16 residues long. The germline V gene encodes CDR1 SGHTA and CDR2 FQGNSA. Losses at the gene ends were 0 bases for V and 9 bases for J; bases not matched to a gene: 9. The CDR3 reads CASSLAGGRAGGEQFF. CDR3 DNA: TGTGCCAGCAGCTTAGCTGGCGGGAGGGCCGGTGGTGAGCAGTTCTTC.

This clonotype was observed at least ten times. The rearrangement joins TRBV7-2 to TRBJ1-4; 7 positions agree with TRBD1. V shed 5 bases and J 8 bases; nucleotides not matched to a gene: 8. The CDR3 runs to 14 residues. Germline V gene sequence: CDR1 SGHTA, CDR2 FQGNSA. DNA of the CDR3: TGTGCCAGCAGCCCGAACATGGGACAGGAAAAACTGTTTTTT. Translation: CASSPNMGQEKLFF.

This chain uses TRBV5-5 with TRBJ2-7; D might be TRBD2 (6 bases). Germline V CDR1 and CDR2: SGHKS, YYEKEE (reference sequence). Between the trimmed V and J ends, which lost 0 bases and 6 bases, there was a span of 13 bases. The CDR3 extends over 14 amino acids. The CDR3 loop reads CASSLVAGTGEQYF. In DNA form, the CDR3 reads TGTGCCAGCAGCTTGGTTGCGGGGACGGGCGAGCAGTACTTC.

A few counts support this clonotype. The chain employs TRBV30 and TRBJ2-6; tentatively, D is TRBD1 (6 bases). Germline-derived CDR1 and CDR2 are GTSNPN and SVGIG (reference sequence). The CDR3 extends over 15 amino acids. Deletions cut 5 bases from V and 0 bases from J, with 11 bases between. CDR3 sequence: CAWGQPGSGANVLTF. In DNA, the CDR3 is TGTGCCTGGGGACAGCCCGGCTCTGGGGCCAACGTCCTGACTTTC.

This clonotype came up many times. The gene calls are TRBV12-3 or TRBV12-4 and TRBJ1-4; no clear D. The CDR3 covers 14 residues. V lost 3 bases, J lost 8 bases, and 13 bases lay in between. DNA for the CDR3: TGTGCCAGCAGTTTGGGTGGGTCGGACGAAAAACTGTTTTTT. Translating gives CASSLGGSDEKLFF.

This clonotype was observed many times. This chain links TRBV7-3 with TRBJ2-1, with D perhaps TRBD1 or TRBD2 (5 bases each). The V end was cut by 5 bases, the J end by 9 bases, with 17 bases between. The CDR3 loop spans 14 amino acids. In germline, CDR1 is SGHTA, CDR2 FQGTGA. This CDR3 reads CASSADRGALEQFF. CDR3 coding DNA: TGTGCCAGCAGCGCAGATCGAGGGGCCCTTGAGCAGTTCTTC.

This chain uses TRBV20-1 with TRBJ2-7, with 8 bases aligning to TRBD2. The CDR3 has 13 residues. Germline-derived CDR1 and CDR2 are DFQATT and SNEGSKA (reference sequence). The CDR3 spells CSLAGGRYYEQYF. CDR3 nucleotide sequence: TGCAGCTTAGCGGGCGGGAGGTACTACGAGCAGTACTTC.

This clonotype was found many times. The chain links TRBV7-2 to TRBJ2-3, with 8 bases identical to TRBD1. CDR1 SGHTA and CDR2 FQGNSA come from the germline V gene. This CDR3 is 14 amino acids long. J was trimmed by 4 bases and V by 4 bases; bases with no gene match: 4. In nucleotides, the CDR3 is TGTGCCAGCAGCTGGACAGGGTTGGCAGATACGCAGTATTTT. Translating gives CASSWTGLADTQYF.

This clonotype was recorded a few times. The chain employs TRBV2 and TRBJ1-6; 8 positions agree with TRBD1. Germline assignment: CDR1 SNHLY and CDR2 FYNNEI. This CDR3 region has 14 residues. The J segment lost 9 bases and the V segment lost 6 bases, leaving 7 bases of the junction unmatched. The CDR3 loop reads CASRPTGERSPLHF. As DNA, the CDR3 is TGTGCCAGCAGACCGACAGGGGAGCGTTCACCCCTCCACTTT. Combining the CDR3 with reference TRBV2 and TRBJ1-6 gives the whole variable domain EPEVTQTPSHQVTQMGQEVILRCVPISNHLYFYWYRQILGQKVEFLVSFYNNEISEKSEIFDDQFSVERPDGSNFTLKIRSTKLEDSAMYFCASRPTGERSPLHFGNGTRLTVT.

This clonotype was counted ten times or more. At one end, the junction sequence differs from germline, possibly due to a read error. This chain links TRBV28 with TRBJ2-2, with D perhaps matching TRBD1 or TRBD2 (5 bases each). The CDR3 runs to 15 residues. Germline CDR1 reads MDHEN; CDR2 reads SYDVKM. CDR3 nucleotides: TGTGCCAGCAGTTTGAAGGCCAAGAGGGTTGGGGGGCTGTTTTTT. Protein sequence: CASSLKAKRVGGLFF.

The chain joins TRBV4-3 to TRBJ1-4; D is uncertain. CDR3 size: 14 residues. The germline V gene has CDR1 LGHNA and CDR2 YSLEER. V gave up 0 bases and J gave up 7 bases, with 9 bases separating them. Written as DNA, the CDR3 is TGCGCCAGCAGCCAAGACCCGCTGGGTGAAAAACTGTTTTTT. Translated: CASSQDPLGEKLFF.

The genes are TRBV20-1 and TRBJ1-6; 7 nucleotides match TRBD1. The J segment lost 7 bases and the V segment lost 4 bases, leaving 7 bases of the junction unmatched. This CDR3 comprises 14 residues. CDR1 DFQATT and CDR2 SNEGSKA come from the germline V gene (reference sequence). The CDR3 is CSATRQGRNSPLHF. The CDR3 DNA is TGCAGTGCTACCCGACAGGGCAGGAATTCACCCCTCCACTTT.